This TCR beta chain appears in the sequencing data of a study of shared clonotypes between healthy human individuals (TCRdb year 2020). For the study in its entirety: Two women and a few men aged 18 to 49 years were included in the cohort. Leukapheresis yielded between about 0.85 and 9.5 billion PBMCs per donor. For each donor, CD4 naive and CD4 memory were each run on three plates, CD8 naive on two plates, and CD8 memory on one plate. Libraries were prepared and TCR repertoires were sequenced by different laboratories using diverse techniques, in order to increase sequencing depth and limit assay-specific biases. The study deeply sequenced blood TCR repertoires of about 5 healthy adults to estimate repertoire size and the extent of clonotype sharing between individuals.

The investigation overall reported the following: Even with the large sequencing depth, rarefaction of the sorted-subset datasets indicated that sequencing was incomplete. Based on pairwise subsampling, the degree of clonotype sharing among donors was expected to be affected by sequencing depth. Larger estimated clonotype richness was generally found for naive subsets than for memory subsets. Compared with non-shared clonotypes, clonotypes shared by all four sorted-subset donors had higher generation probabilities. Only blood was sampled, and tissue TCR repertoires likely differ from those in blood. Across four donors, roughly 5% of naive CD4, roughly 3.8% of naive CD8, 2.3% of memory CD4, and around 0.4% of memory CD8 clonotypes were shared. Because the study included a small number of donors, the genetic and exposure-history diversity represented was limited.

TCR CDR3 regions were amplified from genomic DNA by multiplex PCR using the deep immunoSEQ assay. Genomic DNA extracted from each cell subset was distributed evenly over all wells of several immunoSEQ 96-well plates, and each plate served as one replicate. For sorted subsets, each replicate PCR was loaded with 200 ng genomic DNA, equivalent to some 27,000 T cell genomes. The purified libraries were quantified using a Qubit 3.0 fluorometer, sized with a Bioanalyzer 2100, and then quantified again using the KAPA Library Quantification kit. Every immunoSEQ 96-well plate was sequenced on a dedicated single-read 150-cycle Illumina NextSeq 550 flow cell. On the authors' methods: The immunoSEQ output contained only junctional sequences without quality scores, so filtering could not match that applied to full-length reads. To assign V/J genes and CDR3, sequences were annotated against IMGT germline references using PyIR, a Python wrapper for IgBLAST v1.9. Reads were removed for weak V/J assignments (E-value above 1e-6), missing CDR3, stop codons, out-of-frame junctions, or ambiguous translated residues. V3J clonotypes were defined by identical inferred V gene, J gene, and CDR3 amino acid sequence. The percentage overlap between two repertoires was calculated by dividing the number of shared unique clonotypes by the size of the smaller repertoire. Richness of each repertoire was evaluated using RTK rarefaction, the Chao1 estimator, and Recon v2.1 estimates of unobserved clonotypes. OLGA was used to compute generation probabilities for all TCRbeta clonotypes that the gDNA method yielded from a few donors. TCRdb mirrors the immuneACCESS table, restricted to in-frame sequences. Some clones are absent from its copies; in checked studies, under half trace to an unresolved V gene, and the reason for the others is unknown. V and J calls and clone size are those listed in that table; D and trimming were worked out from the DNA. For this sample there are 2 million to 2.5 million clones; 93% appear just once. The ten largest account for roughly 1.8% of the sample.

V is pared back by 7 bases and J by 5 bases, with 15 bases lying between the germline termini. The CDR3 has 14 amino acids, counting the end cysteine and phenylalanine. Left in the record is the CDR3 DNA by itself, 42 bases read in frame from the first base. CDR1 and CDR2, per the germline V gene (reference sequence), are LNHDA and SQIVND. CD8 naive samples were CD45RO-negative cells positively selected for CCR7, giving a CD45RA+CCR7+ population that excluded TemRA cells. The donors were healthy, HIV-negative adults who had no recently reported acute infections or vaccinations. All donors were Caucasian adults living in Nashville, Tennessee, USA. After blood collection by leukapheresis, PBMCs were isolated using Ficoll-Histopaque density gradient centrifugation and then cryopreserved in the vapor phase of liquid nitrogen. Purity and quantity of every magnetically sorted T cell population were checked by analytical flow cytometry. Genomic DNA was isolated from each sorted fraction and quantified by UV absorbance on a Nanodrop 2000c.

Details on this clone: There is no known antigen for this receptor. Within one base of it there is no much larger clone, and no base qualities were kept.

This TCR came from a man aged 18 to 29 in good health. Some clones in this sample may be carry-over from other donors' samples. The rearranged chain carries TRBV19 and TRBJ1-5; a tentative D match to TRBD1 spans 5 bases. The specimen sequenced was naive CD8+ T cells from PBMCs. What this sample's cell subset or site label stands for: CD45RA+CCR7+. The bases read TGTGCCAGTACTGTTGACAGAAGCGATCAGCCCCAGCATTTT. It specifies CASTVDRSDQPQHF.